This TCR beta chain was sequenced during a study of blood T cells in healthy people across ages. Study conclusions and caveats: It was the long-lived donors that had more naive CD4+ cells and higher diversity than aged donors. There was no known CMV status for donors, so expanded clonotype changes were possibly confounded.

Total RNA, at least 6 micrograms per sample, came from PBMCs. The CDR3 loop spans 16 amino acids. From germline, CDR1 is SEHNR and CDR2 FQNEAQ (reference sequence). V lost 2 bases to trimming and J lost 0 bases, with 11 bases between them. Through a sample-barcoded 5' primer and a J-beta primer mix, a second PCR was run for roughly 7 to 11 cycles. The template-switch adaptor, which had 12 random nucleotides, put a tag on each cDNA molecule. One entry per CDR3 protein, called by TCRdb with MiXCR from the 5' RACE reads. The profile shows about a million distinct CDR3 sequences, under 50% of them singletons. In the case of this clonotype: Its target is not known.

The chain is built from TRBV7-9 and TRBJ2-1; D assignment may be TRBD1 or TRBD2 (5 bases each). The specimen sequenced was blood. This receptor was taken from a young man in good health. CDR3: CASSLLSGRSYNEQFF. For the CDR3, the DNA is TGTGCCAGCAGCTTATTGTCGGGACGCTCCTACAATGAGCAGTTCTTC.